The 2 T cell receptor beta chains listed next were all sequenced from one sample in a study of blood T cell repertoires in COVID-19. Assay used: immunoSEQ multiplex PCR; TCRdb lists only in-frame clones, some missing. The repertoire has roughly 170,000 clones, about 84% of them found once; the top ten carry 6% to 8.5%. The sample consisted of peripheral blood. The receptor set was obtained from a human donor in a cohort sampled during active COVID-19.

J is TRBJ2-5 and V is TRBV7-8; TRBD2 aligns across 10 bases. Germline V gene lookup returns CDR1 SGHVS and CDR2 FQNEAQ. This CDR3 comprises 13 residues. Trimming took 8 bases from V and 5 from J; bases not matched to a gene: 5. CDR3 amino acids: CASAGTSVETQYF. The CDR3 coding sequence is TGTGCCAGCGCCGGGACTAGCGTTGAGACCCAGTACTTC.

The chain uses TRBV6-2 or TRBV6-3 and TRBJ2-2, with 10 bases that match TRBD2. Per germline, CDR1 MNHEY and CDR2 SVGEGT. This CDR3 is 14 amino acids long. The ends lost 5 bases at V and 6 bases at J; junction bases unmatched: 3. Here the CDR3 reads CASSGGLAAGELFF. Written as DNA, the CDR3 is TGTGCCAGCAGTGGAGGACTAGCGGCCGGGGAGCTGTTTTTT.